Listed below are T cell receptor beta chains from one sample, sequenced in a study of CD8+CD57+ T cells in acquired aplastic anemia. TCRdb fed the reads into MiXCR, producing one record per CDR3 protein. This table holds around 170,000 distinct CDR3 sequences, 50% to 75% found once. The sample comprised sorted CD4+, CD8+, or CD8+CD57+ T cells (not recorded which) from PBMCs. The source of these receptors is a human donor in good health. Both conserved end residues are part of each CDR3. D genes are given only for firm matches. Clone size, where shown, is once, few, many, or a class for clones that have expanded.

D	size	V	J	CDR3	DNA
TRBD2	once	TRBV24-1	TRBJ2-1	CATSGSTGGHLNEQFF	TGTGCCACCAGTGGGTCAACGGGGGGGCATCTTAATGAGCAGTTCTTC
TRBD1	-	TRBV19	TRBJ1-6	CASSITGGGSPLHF	TGTGCCAGTAGTATCACAGGGGGGGGTTCACCCCTCCACTTT
-	-	TRBV19	TRBJ1-2	CATSTDPHGYTF	TGTGCCACCAGTACGGACCCGCATGGCTACACCTTC
-	-	TRBV12-3/TRBV12-4	TRBJ2-3	CASSPQTDTQYF	TGTGCCAGCAGTCCCCAGACAGATACGCAGTATTTT
-	-	TRBV15	TRBJ1-1	CATSIRNTEAFF	TGTGCCACCAGCATCAGGAACACTGAAGCTTTCTTT
TRBD1	few	TRBV24-1	TRBJ2-7	CATSDRASGQGANEQYF	TGTGCCACCAGTGATCGCGCCTCGGGACAGGGGGCTAACGAGCAGTACTTC
TRBD2	many	TRBV12-3/TRBV12-4	TRBJ2-7	CASSLVLAGGEQYF	TGTGCCAGCAGTTTAGTACTAGCGGGAGGTGAGCAGTACTTC
TRBD1	-	TRBV24-1	TRBJ1-2	CATSSTGVGYTF	TGTGCCACCAGTAGCACAGGGGTTGGCTACACCTTC
-	many	TRBV7-3	TRBJ2-3	CASSPGGGTDTQYF	TGTGCCAGCAGCCCCGGTGGTGGCACAGATACGCAGTATTTT
-	-	TRBV28	TRBJ1-1	CATATFRGEVDEAFF	TGTGCCACCGCCACCTTTAGGGGGGAAGTCGATGAAGCTTTCTTT
-	-	TRBV7-8	TRBJ1-2	CASSPGAGSANYGYTF	TGTGCCAGCAGTCCAGGGGCTGGGAGCGCTAACTATGGCTACACCTTC
-	many	TRBV12-3/TRBV12-4	TRBJ2-1	CASFLASHYNEQFF	TGTGCCAGTTTCCTAGCGAGTCACTACAATGAGCAGTTCTTC
TRBD2	-	TRBV4-3	TRBJ2-2	CASSQLAATGELFF	TGCGCCAGCAGCCAGCTAGCGGCCACCGGGGAGCTGTTTTTT
-	-	TRBV2	TRBJ2-7	CASSSYPKGVEQYF	TGTGCCAGCAGTTCCTATCCAAAAGGGGTAGAGCAGTACTTC
TRBD1	-	TRBV15	TRBJ1-2	CATSRDPGGDGYTF	TGTGCCACCAGCAGAGACCCAGGGGGCGATGGCTACACCTTC
TRBD1	few	TRBV10-3	TRBJ1-5	CAISDTGGNQPQHF	TGTGCCATCAGTGATACAGGGGGCAATCAGCCCCAGCATTTT
-	-	TRBV10-2	TRBJ2-7	CASTPSRAVPPSEQYF	TGCGCCAGCACCCCCTCGAGGGCAGTCCCACCTAGCGAGCAGTACTTC
-	-	TRBV2	TRBJ2-7	CASSFSNSYEQYF	TGTGCCAGCAGTTTTTCCAACTCCTACGAGCAGTACTTC
-	few	TRBV25-1	TRBJ1-1	CASSEYTGGIGNTEAFF	TGTGCCAGCAGTGAATATACGGGAGGGATAGGGAACACTGAAGCTTTCTTT
-	many	TRBV29-1	TRBJ2-7	CSLDPGSYEQYF	TGCAGCTTGGACCCCGGGTCCTACGAGCAGTACTTC
-	few	TRBV11-3	TRBJ2-3	CASRGLDTQYF	TGTGCCAGCAGGGGGTTGGATACGCAGTATTTT
-	-	TRBV29-1	TRBJ1-2	CSVVTGPYGYTF	TGCAGCGTGGTGACAGGCCCCTATGGCTACACCTTC
TRBD2	many	TRBV19	TRBJ2-1	CASTRAGVNNEQFF	TGTGCCAGCACTAGAGCGGGAGTCAACAATGAGCAGTTCTTC
-	medium-sized	TRBV12-3/TRBV12-4	TRBJ2-2	CASSFTGELFF	TGTGCCAGCAGTTTTACCGGGGAGCTGTTTTTT
TRBD1	-	TRBV7-3	TRBJ2-5	CASSLDGTGVQETQYF	TGTGCCAGCAGCTTAGACGGGACAGGGGTCCAAGAGACCCAGTACTTC
TRBD1	-	TRBV29-1	TRBJ2-5	CSVEDRGQETQYF	TGCAGCGTTGAGGACAGGGGGCAAGAGACCCAGTACTTC
-	-	TRBV19	TRBJ2-5	CASSTPRGGETQYF	TGTGCCAGTAGTACCCCAAGGGGGGGAGAGACCCAGTACTTC
-	few	TRBV20-1	TRBJ1-2	CSAIKATAYGYTF	TGCAGTGCTATTAAGGCGACCGCATATGGCTACACCTTC
-	-	TRBV5-1	TRBJ2-3	CASRGPAIDTQYF	TGCGCCAGCAGGGGACCAGCCATAGATACGCAGTATTTT
TRBD2	-	TRBV25-1	TRBJ2-3	CASGLQRSSGRADTQYF	TGTGCCAGCGGCCTACAGCGCTCTAGCGGGAGGGCAGATACGCAGTATTTT
-	-	TRBV6-4	TRBJ2-3	CASSPSRDTDTQYF	TGTGCCAGCAGCCCCTCCCGGGACACAGATACGCAGTATTTT
-	-	TRBV9	TRBJ1-3	CASSRLDAASGNTIYF	TGTGCCAGCAGCCGATTGGACGCCGCCTCTGGAAACACCATATATTTT
-	-	TRBV19	TRBJ1-1	CASSLASGTITNTEAFF	TGTGCCAGTAGTCTCGCGTCGGGGACAATAACCAACACTGAAGCTTTCTTT
TRBD2	-	TRBV7-2	TRBJ2-5	CASSPGLAGETQYF	TGCGCCAGCAGCCCCGGACTAGCGGGGGAGACCCAGTACTTC
TRBD2	-	TRBV9	TRBJ2-3	CASSIRGTSDTQYF	TGTGCCAGCAGCATCCGAGGGACTAGCGATACGCAGTATTTT
-	once	TRBV13	TRBJ2-7	CASSADRGIAYEQYF	TGTGCCAGCAGCGCCGATCGGGGGATAGCCTACGAGCAGTACTTC
-	-	TRBV29-1	TRBJ1-6	CSVRASGTADSPLHF	TGCAGCGTACGAGCTTCCGGGACGGCTGATTCACCCCTCCACTTT
-	many	TRBV5-1	TRBJ2-7	CASSLELRSSYEQYF	TGCGCCAGCAGCTTGGAGCTGAGGAGCTCCTACGAGCAGTACTTC
-	-	TRBV7-3	TRBJ1-1	CASRLGRFGEAFF	TGTGCCAGCAGATTAGGCAGATTCGGTGAAGCTTTCTTT
TRBD2	-	TRBV19	TRBJ2-1	CASSTTSGDYNEQFF	TGTGCCAGTAGTACGACTAGCGGAGACTACAATGAGCAGTTCTTC